The 12 T cell receptor beta chains listed next were all sequenced from one sample in a study of T-cell reconstitution after alpha-beta-depleted transplantation in children. Unique molecular identifiers were built into the TCRbeta library. TCRdb independently ran MiXCR on the PCR reads; one entry per CDR3 protein. The sample contains some 500,000 distinct CDR3 sequences, about 33% of which appear only once. The source material was PBMCs from the stem cell graft donor, sampled from the stem cell graft. The origin of the receptors is a human donor who donated a stem cell graft to a child with aplastic anemia.

The chain is built from TRBV12-3 or TRBV12-4 and TRBJ2-3; 7 bases map to TRBD1. Unmatched junction bases numbered 14, after V lost 10 bases and J lost 1 base. This CDR3 has 16 residues. The CDR3 bases are TGTGCCACCAGAAGACAGGGTAATATGGGCACAGATACGCAGTATTTT. Amino acids: CATRRQGNMGTDTQYF.

The chain carries TRBV5-1 and TRBJ1-1; perhaps TRBD1 as D (5 bases). This CDR3 contains 15 residues. Germline CDR1 is SGHRS and CDR2 is YFSETQ. The germline V and J ends were trimmed by 4 bases and 3 bases, with 16 bases remaining between them. The CDR3 region has the DNA TGCGCCAGCAGCCGTGAGGGGCGCCCGGACACTGAAGCTTTCTTT. Encoded protein: CASSREGRPDTEAFF. The full variable domain, completed using reference TRBV5-1 and TRBJ1-1, is KAGVTQTPRYLIKTRGQQVTLSCSPISGHRSVSWYQQTPGQGLQFLFEYFSETQRNKGNFPGRFSGRQFSNSRSEMNVSTLELGDSALYLCASSREGRPDTEAFFGQGTRLTVV.

This clonotype was observed a few times. The rearrangement uses TRBV6-1 and TRBJ2-1; 13 bases align to TRBD2. This CDR3 contains 16 residues. V was pared by 6 bases and J by 7 bases, with 9 bases of the junction left unmatched. The germline gives CDR1 MNHNS, CDR2 SASEGT. CDR3 sequence (DNA): TGTGCCAGCAGCACCCCGGGACTAGCGGGGCATAATGAGCAGTTCTTC. Amino acid sequence: CASSTPGLAGHNEQFF.

This chain joins TRBV28 and TRBJ2-3, with 12 bases that match TRBD1. The CDR3 sequence is 15 residues long. In germline, CDR1 is MDHEN, CDR2 SYDVKM. The V gene end was trimmed by 7 bases and the J gene end by 7 bases; junction bases not matched to a gene: 9. CDR3 sequence reads: CASTTGTGGLNTQYF. In DNA form, the CDR3 reads TGTGCCAGCACAACCGGGACAGGGGGCTTAAATACGCAGTATTTT. The full variable domain, rest sourced from reference TRBV28 and TRBJ2-3, is DVKVTQSSRYLVKRTGEKVFLECVQDMDHENMFWYRQDPGLGLRLIYFSYDVKMKEKGDIPEGYSVSREKKERFSLILESASTNQTSMYLCASTTGTGGLNTQYFGPGTRLTVL.

The table lists this clonotype with a count of one. The chain has TRBV19 and TRBJ2-1; either TRBD1 or TRBD2 may fit D (5 bases each). This CDR3 comprises 18 residues. With 4 bases removed from V and 5 bases from J, the gap between germline ends came to 24 bases. Germline V lookup: CDR1 LNHDA, CDR2 SQIVND (reference sequence). The CDR3 sequence: CASSSQAFGGPKNNEQFF. Here the CDR3 DNA reads TGTGCCAGTAGTAGCCAAGCTTTTGGGGGACCTAAGAACAATGAGCAGTTCTTC.

The V gene is TRBV11-2, the J gene TRBJ2-6; D ambiguous. V dropped 0 bases and J dropped 0 bases, with 12 bases sitting between them. The V gene's germline CDR1 is SGHAT and CDR2 FQNNGV. The CDR3 consists of 18 residues. The CDR3 nucleotides read TGTGCCAGCAGCTTAGATCCAGTCCTCTACTCTGGGGCCAACGTCCTGACTTTC. The encoded protein is CASSLDPVLYSGANVLTF. Combining the CDR3 with reference TRBV11-2 and TRBJ2-6 gives the whole variable domain EAGVAQSPRYKIIEKRQSVAFWCNPISGHATLYWYQQILGQGPKLLIQFQNNGVVDDSQLPKDRFSAERLKGVDSTLKIQPAKLEDSAVYLCASSLDPVLYSGANVLTFGAGSRLTVL.

This clonotype was seen just once. The J gene is TRBJ1-4, the V gene TRBV7-2, with TRBD1 as a possible D gene (6 bases). The CDR3 runs 16 residues. CDR1 is SGHTA, CDR2 FQGNSA, per germline. The ends were cut back, 1 base at V and 6 bases at J, with 15 bases in the middle. The CDR3 nucleotides read TGTGCCAGCAGCTTAGTCCCGGACAGACTATATGAAAAACTGTTTTTT. It translates to CASSLVPDRLYEKLFF.

The chain employs TRBV20-1 and TRBJ2-7; D remains unclear. Between the trimmed V and J ends, which lost 6 bases and 3 bases, there was a span of 9 bases. From germline, CDR1 is DFQATT and CDR2 SNEGSKA (reference sequence). The CDR3 extends over 11 amino acids. CDR3 DNA sequence: TGCAGTGCCACAAGCGTCTACGAGCAGTACTTC. Translation: CSATSVYEQYF.

The V gene is TRBV5-6, the J gene TRBJ2-7; possible D gene TRBD2, 5 bases. V was cut by 4 bases and J by 4 bases, with 18 bases left in between. From germline, CDR1 is SGHDT and CDR2 YYEEEE. The CDR3 runs to 15 residues. Here the CDR3 reads CASSLLPDGDYEQYF. The CDR3 nucleotides are TGTGCCAGCAGCCTCCTCCCGGACGGGGATTACGAGCAGTACTTC.

V gene TRBV12-3 or TRBV12-4 combines with J gene TRBJ2-1; 9 positions agree with TRBD2. The CDR3 spans 15 residues. J lost 8 bases, V lost 3 bases, and 8 bases had no gene match. The CDR3 DNA reads TGTGCCAGCAGTTTGACGACTAGCGGTAATGATGAGCAGTTCTTC. Protein sequence: CASSLTTSGNDEQFF.

The genes are TRBV7-2 and TRBJ2-7; 10 bases map to TRBD2. Germline-derived CDR1 and CDR2 are SGHTA and FQGNSA. This CDR3 has 16 amino acids. Unmatched junction bases numbered 8, after V lost 2 bases and J lost 4 bases. As DNA, the CDR3 is TGTGCCAGCAGCTTAAGTCAGCTAGCGGGAGCGTACGAGCAGTACTTC. Translated: CASSLSQLAGAYEQYF.

The V gene is TRBV13, the J gene TRBJ2-2; D assignment may be TRBD1 or TRBD2 (6 bases each). The CDR3 is 15 amino acids. Germline loops: CDR1 PRHDT, CDR2 FYEKMQ (reference sequence). Trimming took 5 bases from V and 8 from J, leaving 18 bases between them. CDR3 protein: CASSLRGVRLGELFF. CDR3 in DNA: TGTGCCAGCAGCCTTAGGGGGGTCCGTTTGGGGGAGCTGTTTTTT.